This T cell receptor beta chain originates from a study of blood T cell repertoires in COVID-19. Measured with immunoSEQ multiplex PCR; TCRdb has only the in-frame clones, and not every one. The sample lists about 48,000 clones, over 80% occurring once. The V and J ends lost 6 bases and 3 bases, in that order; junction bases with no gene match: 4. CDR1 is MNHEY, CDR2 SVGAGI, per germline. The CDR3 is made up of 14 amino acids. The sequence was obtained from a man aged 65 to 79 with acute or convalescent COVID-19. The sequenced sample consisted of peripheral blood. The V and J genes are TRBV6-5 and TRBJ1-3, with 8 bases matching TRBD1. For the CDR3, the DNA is TGTGCCAGCAGCACGACAGGGGTTGGAAACACCATATATTTT. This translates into CASSTTGVGNTIYF.